Included here is one T cell receptor (beta chain) sequence, with context. The antigen remains undetermined. Patients who had autoimmune disease history or got systemic immunosuppression were left out. Baseline was the first blood sampling point, followed by cycle 4 day 1 and cycle 7 day 1. Only in-frame clones appear in the TCRdb table, and some are missing; sequencing was by immunoSEQ multiplex PCR. Among tens of thousands of clones listed, roughly nine tenths were seen once. The CDR3 spans 13 residues. Trimming shortened V by 1 base and J by 2 bases, and 6 bases separated the two germline ends. The germline gives CDR1 SGHRS, CDR2 YFSETQ. This sample is drawn from a study of OX40 agonist ivuxolimab in advanced cancers. Looking at the study overall: Partial responses occurred in Three dose-escalation patients, one with hepatocellular carcinoma and two with cutaneous melanoma. Regarding the study as a whole: A proportion of nonresponders additionally exhibited low normalized T-cell clonal expansion.

The chain joins TRBV5-1 to TRBJ1-2, with D uncertain. This sequence was found in an adult with an advanced solid tumor such as melanoma, head and neck, liver or kidney cancer. The sample was CD4+ or CD8+ T cells sorted from blood, taken in a trial of the OX40 agonist ivuxolimab. CDR3 loop: CASSLTANYGYTF. For the CDR3, the DNA is TGCGCCAGCAGCTTGACAGCAAACTATGGCTACACCTTC.